The entry that follows covers one TCR beta chain sequence. With 3 bases removed from V and 5 bases from J, the gap between germline ends came to 10 bases. Germline CDR1 and CDR2: DFQATT and SNEGSKA (reference sequence). This CDR3 has 12 amino acids. The starting material, unfractionated whole blood, was used for total RNA extraction. This sample was taken from a study of human T cells and chemical hapten exposure. For the study at large: Slight volume differences across pooled libraries mainly accounted for varying per-sample TCR yields.

Each cDNA molecule in the library carried unique molecular identifiers. TCRdb recomputed calls from the 5' RACE reads with MiXCR, one row per CDR3 protein. The sample shows 110,000 or so distinct CDR3 sequences, approximately 19% of them seen only once. The chain has TRBV20-1 and TRBJ1-1; no reliable D call. The sequence was obtained from a human donor in good health. The chain's CDR3 is CSARNGVTEAFF. The DNA of the CDR3 is TGCAGTGCTAGGAACGGGGTTACTGAAGCTTTCTTT.